The clone carrying this T cell receptor beta chain was detected many times. The sequenced template was cDNA made from the entire isolated RNA. Some clones are missing from TCRdb's copy, which holds only in-frame ones; the method was immunoSEQ multiplex PCR. The sample gives 150,000 or so clones, about 9.7% of which show up once; about 0.6% is in the top ten. This sample stems from a study of beta chain features in type 1 diabetes. CDR1 is SGHTA, CDR2 FQGNSA, per germline. V lost 6 bases and J lost 9; bases outside the gene matches: 14. The CDR3 has 15 amino acids. Post-sort purity exceeded 95% for all sorted populations.

The origin of this receptor is a woman between 35 and 50 years old in good health. V is TRBV7-2 and J is TRBJ2-1; TRBD2 aligns across 7 bases. The specimen sequenced was central memory CD4+ T cells from blood. The CDR3 sequence: CASSRTSNLWGEQFF. In DNA form, the CDR3 reads TGTGCCAGCAGTCGGACTAGTAACCTCTGGGGTGAGCAGTTCTTC.